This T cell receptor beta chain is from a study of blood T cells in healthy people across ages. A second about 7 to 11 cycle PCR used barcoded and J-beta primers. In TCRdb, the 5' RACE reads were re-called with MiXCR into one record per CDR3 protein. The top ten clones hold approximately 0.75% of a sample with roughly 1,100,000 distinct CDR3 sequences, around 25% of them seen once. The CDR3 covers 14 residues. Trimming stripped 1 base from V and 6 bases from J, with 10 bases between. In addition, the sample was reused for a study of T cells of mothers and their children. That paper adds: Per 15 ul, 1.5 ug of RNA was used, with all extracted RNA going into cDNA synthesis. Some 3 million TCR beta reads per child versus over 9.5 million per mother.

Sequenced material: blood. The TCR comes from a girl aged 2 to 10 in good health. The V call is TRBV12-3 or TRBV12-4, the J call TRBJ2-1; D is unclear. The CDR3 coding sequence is TGTGCCAGCAGTTTAGATCAGATTGTCAATGAGCAGTTCTTC. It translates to CASSLDQIVNEQFF.